This TCR beta chain is drawn from a study of T-cell reconstitution after alpha-beta-depleted transplantation in children. A library of TCRbeta sequences, prepared with unique molecular identifiers, was generated. TCRdb re-called the PCR reads with MiXCR, one entry per CDR3 protein. Of fewer than 1 million distinct CDR3 sequences listed, 16% are singletons. A remark on this clonotype: The antigen remains undetermined.

Findings and limits, study-wide: At around two months after transplant, the alpha-beta T cells were reportedly derived from several hundred expanded clones that came from non-depleted graft cells. The authors attributed T-cell counts and diversity one year after transplant mostly to newly produced T cells. Several patients had high TCRbeta diversity at day 60; it came from surviving recipient T cells and thymic progenitors.

The CDR3 has 19 amino acids. Germline V gene sequence: CDR1 SNHLY, CDR2 FYNNEI. J was trimmed by 0 bases and V by 5 bases; bases with no gene match: 13. The specimen was PBMCs, mostly from graft donor cells, collected 360 days after TCRalphabeta/CD19-depleted stem cell transplant. The V and J genes are TRBV2 and TRBJ2-1; 10 bases agree with TRBD2. The source is a male patient aged 5 to 17 who had a stem cell transplant for acute lymphoblastic leukemia, so the T cells may come from the graft donor. In DNA, the CDR3 is TGTGCCAGCAGTCCAATAGCGGGAGGAGGTGGGCTCTCCTACAATGAGCAGTTCTTC. Protein product: CASSPIAGGGGLSYNEQFF.